The 2 T cell receptor beta chains below all came from one sample that was sequenced in a study of T cell repertoires in cytomegalovirus infection. These TCRs are of unknown antigen specificity. TCRdb independently ran MiXCR on the reads; one entry per CDR3 protein. This table has about 89,000 distinct CDR3 sequences, around 28% appearing once. This specimen consisted of CD8+ T cells from cultured PBMCs, obtained from culture after CMV antigen stimulation. The receptors here all came from a human donor in good health (CMV status not recorded). Some clones in this sample may be carry-over from other donors' samples.

The chain employs TRBV11-2 and TRBJ2-2; 10 positions agree with TRBD2. Germline lookup yields CDR1 SGHAT and CDR2 FQNNGV. V was clipped by 1 base and J by 6 bases; unmatched bases: 5. This CDR3 spans 16 amino acids. The CDR3 coding sequence is TGTGCCAGCAGCTTAGCCCCAGCGGGGGGGGCCGGGGAGCTGTTTTTT. This sequence encodes CASSLAPAGGAGELFF.

A word on this clonotype: Since a much larger clone is just one base distant, this may be a read error. The rearrangement uses TRBV11-3 and TRBJ2-5, with TRBD2 identical over 8 bases. CDR1 is SGHNT, CDR2 YENEEA, per germline. There are 15 residues in the CDR3. The CDR3 here is CTSSARRGEQETQYF. CDR3 DNA sequence: TGTACCAGCAGCGCCCGGCGGGGGGAGCAAGAGACCCAGTACTTC.